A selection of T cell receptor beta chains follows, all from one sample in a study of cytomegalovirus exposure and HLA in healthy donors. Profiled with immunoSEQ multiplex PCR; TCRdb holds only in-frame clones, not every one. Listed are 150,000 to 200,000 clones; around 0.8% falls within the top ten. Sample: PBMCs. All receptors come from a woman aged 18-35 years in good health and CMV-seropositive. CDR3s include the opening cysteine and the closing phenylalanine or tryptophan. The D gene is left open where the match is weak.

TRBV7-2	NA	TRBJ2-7	TGTGCCAGCAGCTTGTCAGGATTGTACGAGCAGTACTTC	CASSLSGLYEQYF
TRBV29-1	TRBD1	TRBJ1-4	TGCAGCGTGGGCTGGACAGGGGATATGAAAAAACTGTTTTTT	CSVGWTGDMKKLFF
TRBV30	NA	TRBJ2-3	TGTGCCTGGTATTACCGCCTCGGGGGAGATACGCAGTATTTT	CAWYYRLGGDTQYF
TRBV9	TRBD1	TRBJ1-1	TGTGCCAGCAGCGCCCGCGGGACAGGCGTGAACACTGAAGCTTTCTTT	CASSARGTGVNTEAFF
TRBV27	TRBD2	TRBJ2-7	TGTGCCAGCAGTCCTCCCCCTGGCAGCGGGAGGCCCGAGCAGTACTTC	CASSPPPGSGRPEQYF
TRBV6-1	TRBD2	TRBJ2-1	TGTGCCAGCAGTGAAAGGTCTAGCGGCCTTTACTACAATGAGCAGTTCTTC	CASSERSSGLYYNEQFF
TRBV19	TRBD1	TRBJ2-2	TGTGCCAGTAGTCTGTCCCGGGACAGGGCCAACACCGGGGAGCTGTTTTTT	CASSLSRDRANTGELFF
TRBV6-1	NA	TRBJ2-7	TGTGCCAGCAGACAGAGCTACGAGCAGTACTTC	CASRQSYEQYF
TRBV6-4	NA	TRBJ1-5	TGTGCCAGCAGTAGACAGGTTAATCAGCCCCAGCATTTT	CASSRQVNQPQHF
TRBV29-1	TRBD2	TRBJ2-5	TGCAGCGTAATGACTAGCGGGAGGGAAGAGACCCAGTACTTC	CSVMTSGREETQYF
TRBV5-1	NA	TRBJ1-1	TGCGCCAGCAGCTTGTGGCCGGGGATGAACACTGAAGCTTTCTTT	CASSLWPGMNTEAFF
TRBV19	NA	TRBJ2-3	TGTGCCAGTACCCGGAGGGGGGGAGGCACGCAGTATTTT	CASTRRGGGTQYF
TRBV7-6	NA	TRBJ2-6	TGTGCCAGCAGCTTAGTGTCCCGTGCGTCTGGGGCCAACGTCCTGACTTTC	CASSLVSRASGANVLTF